The sequence of this T cell receptor beta chain was determined in a study of neurological immune-mediated disorders. One entry per CDR3 protein, called by TCRdb with MiXCR from the 5' RACE reads. In the table there are about 52,000 distinct CDR3 sequences, 3% to 4.5% of which are singletons. This clonotype came up many times. This receptor was taken from a man aged 60 to 75 with multiple sclerosis. The sample was PBMCs.

In DNA form, the CDR3 reads TGTGCCAGCAGCCCGGACCCGGGCGGGTCAGATACGCAGTATTTT. Amino acid sequence: CASSPDPGGSDTQYF. V is TRBV7-3 and J is TRBJ2-3, with D possibly being TRBD2 (5 bases). The CDR3 consists of 15 residues. Trimming took 5 bases from V and 4 from J, leaving 16 bases between them. Germline V gives CDR1 SGHTA, CDR2 FQGTGA.